Presented here are 23 T cell receptor beta chains from one specimen sequenced in a study of response to subunit inactivated influenza vaccine. TCRdb reprocessed the RT-PCR reads with MiXCR, giving one entry per CDR3 protein. This sample has a few hundred thousand distinct CDR3 sequences, with approximately 11% found just once. The sequencing used PBMCs from blood, collected roughly 48 days after vaccination. The receptors originated from a man aged 45-65 years who received an inactivated influenza vaccine.

CDR3 region: CSVAEAAGYTF. The CDR3 nucleotides are TGCAGCGTTGCGGAGGCGGCTGGCTACACCTTC. The chain joins TRBV29-1 to TRBJ1-2; D is uncertain. Trimming left V 4 bases short and J 7 bases short, with 10 bases between. Germline values: CDR1 SQVTM, CDR2 ANQGSEA. The CDR3 is 11 residues long.

This clonotype was counted between two and nine times. V gene TRBV5-6 combines with J gene TRBJ2-2; 10 bases fit TRBD1. Germline V gives CDR1 SGHDT, CDR2 YYEEEE. J gave up 7 bases and V 2 bases, and 8 bases lay outside the gene matches. The CDR3 spans 16 residues. The CDR3 sequence is CASSLRSTGGGGELFF. The CDR3 bases are TGTGCCAGCAGCTTACGTTCGACAGGGGGCGGCGGGGAGCTGTTTTTT.

The V call is TRBV10-1, the J call TRBJ2-5; 7 nucleotides agree with TRBD2. Germline V lookup: CDR1 WNHNN, CDR2 SYGVQD (reference sequence). With 2 bases clipped from V and 1 base from J, the junction kept 10 bases outside the gene matches. CDR3 length: 17 residues. Here the CDR3 reads CASSEGRTGGLQETQYF. The CDR3 bases are TGCGCCAGCAGTGAGGGTAGGACGGGGGGTCTCCAAGAGACCCAGTACTTC.

V usage is TRBV20-1 and J usage is TRBJ2-7; D perhaps matches TRBD1 (6 bases). This CDR3 has 14 amino acids. Trimming cost V 4 bases and J 2 bases, with 15 bases left between them. Per germline, CDR1 DFQATT and CDR2 SNEGSKA (reference sequence). CDR3 sequence reads: CSAIRDMRPYEQYF. The CDR3 DNA follows: TGCAGTGCTATCCGGGACATGAGGCCCTACGAGCAGTACTTC.

In this sample, this clonotype turned up a few times. V usage is TRBV12-3 or TRBV12-4 and J usage is TRBJ2-3; 7 bases agree with TRBD2. The CDR3 sequence is 14 residues long. V lost 5 bases to trimming and J lost 3 bases; unmatched junction nucleotides: 5. CDR3 nucleotide sequence: TGTGCCAGCAGTGACTTCGGGGGGACAGATACGCAGTATTTT. Translated: CASSDFGGTDTQYF.

The chain couples TRBV5-5 to TRBJ2-2, with 7 bases identical to TRBD2. The trim removed 2 bases at V and 3 bases at J, leaving 7 bases unmatched. CDR3 length: 16 amino acids. The germline V gene has CDR1 SGHKS and CDR2 YYEKEE (reference sequence). CDR3 in amino acids: CASSLQAGFDTGELFF. In nucleotides, the CDR3 is TGTGCCAGCAGCTTACAAGCGGGGTTCGACACCGGGGAGCTGTTTTTT.

This clonotype was seen a handful of times. This chain links TRBV5-1 with TRBJ2-7; 11 nucleotides align to TRBD2. Germline V gene lookup returns CDR1 SGHRS and CDR2 YFSETQ. V shed 0 bases and J 3 bases; nucleotides not matched to a gene: 8. CDR3 size: 17 residues. The CDR3 region is CASSLDGTSGGIYEQYF. The CDR3 nucleotides are TGCGCCAGCAGCTTGGACGGGACTAGCGGAGGTATCTACGAGCAGTACTTC.

This clonotype was detected ten times or more. The V and J genes are TRBV2 and TRBJ2-7; D remains ambiguous. From germline, CDR1 is SNHLY and CDR2 FYNNEI. Trimming left V 6 bases short and J 0 bases short, with 12 bases between. The CDR3 length is 14 residues. CDR3 amino acids: CASRDALTSYEQYF. The CDR3 DNA sequence: TGTGCCAGCAGGGATGCACTGACCTCCTACGAGCAGTACTTC.

This clonotype was counted a few times. This chain connects TRBV12-5 to TRBJ2-5, with D perhaps TRBD2 (6 bases). The CDR3 runs to 18 residues. Germline V gives CDR1 LGHNT, CDR2 FRNRAP. V shed 0 bases and J shed 7 bases, with 24 bases lying between them. The CDR3 loop reads CASGLVLVGSGGEATQYF. Here the CDR3 DNA reads TGTGCTAGTGGTTTGGTATTGGTGGGTAGCGGAGGAGAGGCGACCCAGTACTTC.

This clonotype was counted a few times. The chain has TRBV12-3 or TRBV12-4 and TRBJ2-6; a possible D gene is TRBD1 (6 bases). The CDR3 contains 16 residues. The ends were cut back, 5 bases at V and 2 bases at J, with 13 bases in the middle. The CDR3 loop reads CASSLDSGAGANVLTF. The DNA for the CDR3 is TGTGCCAGCAGTCTTGACTCAGGGGCTGGGGCCAACGTCCTGACTTTC.

The rearrangement uses TRBV25-1 and TRBJ1-2; possible D gene TRBD1, 5 bases. CDR3 length: 14 amino acids. CDR1 is MGHDK and CDR2 is SYGVNS in the germline V gene. Trimming left V 3 bases short and J 8 bases short, with 16 bases between. CDR3 DNA sequence: TGTGCCAGCAGTGAGGGGACGGCGAGCGGGGGCTACACCTTC. Its protein is CASSEGTASGGYTF.

This chain uses TRBV3-1 with TRBJ1-1, with D uncertain. The CDR3 runs to 14 residues. CDR1 and CDR2 (germline): LGHDT, YNNKEL (reference sequence). The V end was cut by 1 base, the J end by 10 bases, with 16 bases between. CDR3 protein: CASSQGRGRMAAFF. DNA for the CDR3: TGTGCCAGCAGCCAAGGGCGCGGCAGAATGGCAGCTTTCTTT.

The chain employs TRBV20-1 and TRBJ2-3, with 11 bases identical to TRBD2. Germline assignment: CDR1 DFQATT and CDR2 SNEGSKA (reference sequence). Losses at the gene ends were 4 bases for V and 2 bases for J; bases not matched to a gene: 8. The CDR3 covers 16 residues. In DNA, the CDR3 is TGCAGTGCTAAAAGTAGCGGGAGGGGCCCCACAGATACGCAGTATTTT. The encoded protein is CSAKSSGRGPTDTQYF.

V usage is TRBV12-3 or TRBV12-4 and J usage is TRBJ2-2; 10 positions agree with TRBD2. V was clipped by 5 bases and J by 5 bases; unmatched bases: 5. The CDR3 spans 15 residues. The CDR3 nucleotides are TGTGCCAGCAGTCCTAGCGGGAGAGATACCGGGGAGCTGTTTTTT. It translates to CASSPSGRDTGELFF.

At least ten counts were recorded for this clonotype. The chain carries TRBV7-2 and TRBJ1-3; 8 positions agree with TRBD1. Germline V gene sequence: CDR1 SGHTA, CDR2 FQGNSA. The CDR3 spans 15 residues. The J segment lost 4 bases and the V segment lost 6 bases, leaving 8 bases of the junction unmatched. DNA of the CDR3: TGTGCCAGCAGACCAGGGGGCGCAGGAGGAAACACCATATATTTT. Amino acids: CASRPGGAGGNTIYF.

This sequence joins TRBV24-1 and TRBJ2-5; D ambiguous. Germline CDR1 and CDR2: KGHDR and SFDVKD. Trimming removed 7 bases from V and 5 bases from J, with 13 bases in between. The CDR3 runs to 13 residues. The CDR3 bases are TGTGCCACCAGCGCCCATGGGTCGGAGACCCAGTACTTC. Protein: CATSAHGSETQYF.

The chain is built from TRBV25-1 and TRBJ1-6; D unresolved. The germline V gene encodes CDR1 MGHDK and CDR2 SYGVNS. The CDR3 is made up of 13 amino acids. Trimming cost V 2 bases and J 8 bases, with 7 bases left between them. The CDR3 DNA is TGTGCCAGCAGTGAACGGTGGGATTCACCCCTCCACTTT. It encodes CASSERWDSPLHF.

This clonotype was picked up many times. V and J are TRBV5-1 and TRBJ2-5, with D hard to call. Germline V gene sequence: CDR1 SGHRS, CDR2 YFSETQ. The germline V and J ends were trimmed by 2 bases and 3 bases, with 11 bases remaining between them. This CDR3 contains 14 residues. CDR3 DNA sequence: TGCGCCAGCAGCTTCCGCAGTCAAAAAGAGACCCAGTACTTC. This sequence encodes CASSFRSQKETQYF.

The chain combines TRBV7-2 with TRBJ1-1; a weak D match, TRBD1 (5 bases). The CDR3 runs 14 residues. V was trimmed by 2 bases and J by 4 bases, leaving 11 bases between them. CDR1 is SGHTA, CDR2 FQGNSA, per germline. CDR3 sequence: CASSLLSGLTEAFF. CDR3 DNA sequence: TGTGCCAGCAGCTTACTTTCAGGGCTCACTGAAGCTTTCTTT.

This clonotype was counted a few times. This sequence joins TRBV27 and TRBJ2-4; a weak D match, TRBD1 (6 bases). V lost 5 bases and J 4 bases, leaving 15 bases between the germline ends. There are 15 residues in the CDR3. CDR1 and CDR2 from the germline V gene are MNHEY and SMNVEV (reference sequence). CDR3 loop: CASSPPGTPKNIQYF. DNA of the CDR3: TGTGCCAGCAGTCCCCCCGGGACACCAAAAAACATTCAGTACTTC.

This clonotype was observed a handful of times. The CDR3 sequence: CASSQVLRDEQFF. The CDR3 DNA follows: TGTGCCAGCAGCCAAGTCTTAAGGGATGAGCAGTTCTTC. The chain links TRBV7-8 to TRBJ2-1; D is undetermined. The CDR3 length is 13 residues. Germline V lookup: CDR1 SGHVS, CDR2 FQNEAQ. The germline V and J ends were trimmed by 5 bases and 8 bases, with 13 bases remaining between them.

This clonotype occurred a few times. The chain carries TRBV27 and TRBJ2-7; 13 nucleotides line up with TRBD2. V shed 4 bases, J shed 0 bases, and the junction held 6 bases outside the gene matches. This CDR3 has 17 residues. Per the germline V gene, CDR1 is MNHEY and CDR2 is SMNVEV (reference sequence). CDR3 DNA sequence: TGTGCCAGCAGTTACGGGACTAGCGGGACCTACTCCTACGAGCAGTACTTC. This codes for CASSYGTSGTYSYEQYF.

V is TRBV28 and J is TRBJ2-1; 8 bases are shared with TRBD1. This CDR3 is 17 amino acids long. Germline V gene sequence: CDR1 MDHEN, CDR2 SYDVKM. V lost 6 bases to trimming and J lost 2 bases; unmatched junction nucleotides: 12. The CDR3, as DNA: TGTGCCAGCAGCCGAGCAGGGGGCGTATCCCCCTACAATGAGCAGTTCTTC. Translated: CASSRAGGVSPYNEQFF.